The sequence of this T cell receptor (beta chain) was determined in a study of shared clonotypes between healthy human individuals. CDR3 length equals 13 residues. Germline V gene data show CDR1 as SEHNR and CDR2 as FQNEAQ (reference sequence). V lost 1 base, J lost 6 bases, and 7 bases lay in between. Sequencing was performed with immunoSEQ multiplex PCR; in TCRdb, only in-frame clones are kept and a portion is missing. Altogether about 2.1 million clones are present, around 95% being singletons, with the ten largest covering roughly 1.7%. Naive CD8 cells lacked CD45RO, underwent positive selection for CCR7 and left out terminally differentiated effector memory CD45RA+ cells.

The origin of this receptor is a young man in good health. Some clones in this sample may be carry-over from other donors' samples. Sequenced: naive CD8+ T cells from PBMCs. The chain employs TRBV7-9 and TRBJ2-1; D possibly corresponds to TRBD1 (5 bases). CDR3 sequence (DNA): TGTGCCAGCAGCTTAGGACAGTTCAATGAGCAGTTCTTC. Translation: CASSLGQFNEQFF.